This TCR beta chain was sequenced for a study of spatial heterogeneity in lung cancer. As for the study in general: The mean occurrence of each unique TCR and UMI combination in raw reads exceeded eight.

This clonotype was seen ten or more times. As to time point: sample taken at primary tumor resection. Material for sequencing was whole RNA from tumor, nontumor lung or frozen PBMC, left unsorted. The CDR3 loop spans 16 amino acids. The germline CDR1 and CDR2 sequences are MNHNS and SASEGT. Trimming took 6 bases from V and 0 from J, leaving 15 bases between them. Every TCR cDNA molecule carried a tag that served as a unique molecular identifier. TCRdb reanalysed the 5' RACE reads using MiXCR and keeps one entry per CDR3 protein. The sample lists 25,000 or so distinct CDR3 sequences; approximately 3% were seen once.

Source: PBMCs, taken at surgery. The clonotype originates from a female donor with early-stage non-small cell lung cancer. V and J are TRBV6-1 and TRBJ1-5; no clear D. The CDR3 DNA follows: TGTGCCAGCAGCCCTCGCAAAGGAAATAGCAATCAGCCCCAGCATTTT. The encoded protein is CASSPRKGNSNQPQHF.